Following are 26 T cell receptor beta chains from one sample sequenced in a study of early T cells in non-severe SARS-CoV-2 infection. Each CDR3 protein gets one entry after TCRdb re-called the 5' RACE reads with MiXCR. Here the sample spans about 42,000 distinct CDR3 sequences, approximately 6.2% being singletons. This sample comprised whole blood, obtained at baseline. Receptors originate from an adult who was a healthcare worker with PCR-confirmed SARS-CoV-2 infection or an uninfected control (not recorded which).

The chain recombines TRBV5-6 with TRBJ2-2, with a possible D match to TRBD2 (5 bases). Germline-derived CDR1 and CDR2 are SGHDT and YYEEEE. Between the trimmed V and J ends, which lost 1 base and 3 bases, there was a span of 13 bases. This CDR3 is 16 amino acids long. CDR3 DNA sequence: TGTGCCAGCAGCTTGAAGGGTCAGGACTACACCGGGGAGCTGTTTTTT. Its translation: CASSLKGQDYTGELFF.

Here the CDR3 DNA reads TGTGCCAGCATCGGACCATCCTTCTCCTACGAGCAGTACTTC. It codes for CASIGPSFSYEQYF. V usage is TRBV6-2 or TRBV6-3 and J usage is TRBJ2-7; no reliable D call. Trimming pared 7 bases from V and 0 bases from J, leaving 13 bases between. Germline lookup yields CDR1 MNHEY and CDR2 SVGEGT. CDR3 size: 14 residues.

This clonotype appeared many times. The CDR3 DNA sequence: TGTGCCAGCAGCCCGCGGACGAGGACGGGGACTGAAGCTTTCTTT. Translated, it gives CASSPRTRTGTEAFF. The J gene is TRBJ1-1, the V gene TRBV7-9; D gene uncertain. V was clipped by 5 bases and J by 5 bases, with 18 bases between them. This CDR3 region has 15 residues. In germline, CDR1 is SEHNR, CDR2 FQNEAQ (reference sequence).

This clonotype has a handful of counts. This chain's CDR3 is CSVVISAGTEAFF. In DNA, the CDR3 is TGCAGCGTTGTAATCTCCGCGGGTACTGAAGCTTTCTTT. The chain combines TRBV29-1 with TRBJ1-1; no definite D call. Germline values: CDR1 SQVTM, CDR2 ANQGSEA. This CDR3 spans 13 amino acids. V lost 4 bases and J 5 bases, leaving 14 bases between the germline ends.

This clonotype was counted ten times or more. V gene TRBV30 combines with J gene TRBJ2-7; 7 nucleotides line up with TRBD1. V lost 0 bases to trimming and J lost 4 bases; unmatched junction nucleotides: 3. This CDR3 spans 13 amino acids. CDR1 is GTSNPN, CDR2 SVGIG, per germline (reference sequence). This CDR3 is CAWSVTQGYEQYF. The CDR3 DNA follows: TGTGCCTGGAGTGTAACACAGGGGTACGAGCAGTACTTC.

This clonotype turned up a few times. The V call is TRBV5-6, the J call TRBJ2-3; 11 positions match TRBD2. Losses at the gene ends were 5 bases for V and 6 bases for J; bases not matched to a gene: 5. This CDR3 region has 14 residues. CDR1 is SGHDT and CDR2 is YYEEEE in the germline V gene. In DNA form, the CDR3 reads TGTGCCAGCAGGGTAGCGGGGGGGCCGGATACGCAGTATTTT. Translated: CASRVAGGPDTQYF.

This clonotype occurred a few times. The chain joins TRBV7-9 to TRBJ2-1, with TRBD2 identical over 7 bases. Germline loops: CDR1 SEHNR, CDR2 FQNEAQ (reference sequence). CDR3 length equals 17 residues. V lost 5 bases to trimming and J lost 10 bases; unmatched junction nucleotides: 20. DNA of the CDR3: TGTGCCAGCAGCCCACCCCGGCGGGGGAAGCTCCTACAAGAGCAGTTCTTC. Translation: CASSPPRRGKLLQEQFF.

This clonotype was seen a handful of times. The rearrangement joins TRBV15 to TRBJ1-1; D unclear. The length of the CDR3 is 14 residues. V was shortened by 0 bases and J by 1 base, with 6 bases between the two germline ends. From germline, CDR1 is LNHNV and CDR2 YYDKDF (reference sequence). CDR3 sequence reads: CATSRDRGNTEAFF. The DNA of the CDR3 is TGTGCCACCAGCAGAGATCGTGGGAACACTGAAGCTTTCTTT.

This clonotype was seen many times. This chain uses TRBV7-9 with TRBJ2-2, with D perhaps being TRBD1 or TRBD2 (5 bases each). This CDR3 has 15 residues. CDR1 SEHNR and CDR2 FQNEAQ come from the germline V gene (reference sequence). Trimming took 6 bases from V and 2 from J, leaving 13 bases between them. The chain's CDR3 is CASRGRLPNTGELFF. CDR3 in DNA: TGTGCCAGCAGGGGACGGCTTCCTAACACCGGGGAGCTGTTTTTT.

This clonotype showed up just a few times. The chain uses TRBV7-9 and TRBJ1-1, with 7 bases lining up with TRBD1. The CDR3 is made up of 16 amino acids. The germline V gene has CDR1 SEHNR and CDR2 FQNEAQ (reference sequence). Trimming at V came to 3 bases and at J to 1 base, leaving 8 bases not matched to a gene. CDR3 in amino acids: CASSFRVTGPNTEAFF. CDR3 sequence (DNA): TGTGCCAGCAGCTTTCGGGTGACAGGGCCGAACACTGAAGCTTTCTTT. Variable domain in full (rest from reference TRBV7-9 and TRBJ1-1): DTGVSQNPRHKITKRGQNVTFRCDPISEHNRLYWYRQTLGQGPEFLTYFQNEAQLEKSRLLSDRFSAERPKGSFSTLEIQRTEQGDSAMYLCASSFRVTGPNTEAFFGQGTRLTVV.

This clonotype was recorded at least ten times. The rearrangement joins TRBV28 to TRBJ2-7; no definite D call. Germline V gives CDR1 MDHEN, CDR2 SYDVKM. Between the trimmed V and J ends, which lost 4 bases and 3 bases, there was a span of 7 bases. There are 12 residues in the CDR3. DNA of the CDR3: TGTGCCAGCAGTTCCATGTACTACGAGCAGTACTTC. Translating gives CASSSMYYEQYF.

This clonotype showed up many times. V and J are TRBV3-1 and TRBJ1-1; 12 nucleotides line up with TRBD1. CDR1 and CDR2 (germline): LGHDT, YNNKEL (reference sequence). This CDR3 spans 14 amino acids. Trimming cost V 4 bases and J 5 bases; bases outside gene matches: 2. The chain's CDR3 is CASSPGQGATEAFF. The DNA for the CDR3 is TGTGCCAGCAGCCCGGGACAGGGGGCAACTGAAGCTTTCTTT. Drawing the rest from reference TRBV3-1 and TRBJ1-1, the complete variable domain is DTAVSQTPKYLVTQMGNDKSIKCEQNLGHDTMYWYKQDSKKFLKIMFSYNNKELIINETVPNRFSPKSPDKAHLNLHINSLELGDSAVYFCASSPGQGATEAFFGQGTRLTVV.

This chain connects TRBV7-2 to TRBJ2-7, with 7 bases identical to TRBD1. V lost 6 bases, J lost 0 bases, and 8 bases stayed unmatched. There are 15 residues in the CDR3. In germline, CDR1 is SGHTA, CDR2 FQGNSA. As DNA, the CDR3 is TGTGCCAGCAGTCTACAGACAGGGACCTCCTACGAGCAGTACTTC. Translating gives CASSLQTGTSYEQYF.

This clonotype came up many times. The rearrangement links TRBV20-1 to TRBJ2-4, with D tentatively TRBD1 or TRBD2 (6 bases each). V lost 0 bases, J lost 0 bases, and 15 bases lay in between. In germline, CDR1 is DFQATT, CDR2 SNEGSKA (reference sequence). This CDR3 has 17 residues. CDR3 amino acids: CSARDPGARAAKNIQYF. The CDR3 DNA is TGCAGTGCTAGAGATCCGGGGGCTAGGGCAGCCAAAAACATTCAGTACTTC.

The chain uses TRBV11-2 and TRBJ1-6; 7 nucleotides line up with TRBD1. CDR3 length: 16 amino acids. Trimming cost V 5 bases and J 6 bases; bases outside gene matches: 10. Germline assignment: CDR1 SGHAT and CDR2 FQNNGV. This CDR3 is CASSATPGQFNSPLHF. CDR3 in DNA: TGTGCCAGCAGCGCTACACCGGGACAGTTTAATTCACCCCTCCACTTT.

Regarding this clonotype: Being one base from a much bigger clone, this may be a read error. The chain employs TRBV18 and TRBJ1-4, with D unresolved. Germline assignment: CDR1 KGHSH and CDR2 LQKENI. This CDR3 has 13 amino acids. Trimming cost V 1 base and J 7 bases, with 7 bases left between them. Here the CDR3 reads CASSPQGIEKLFF. For the CDR3, the DNA is TGTGCCAGCTCACCACAGGGAATTGAAAAACTGTTTTTT.

In this sample, this clonotype turned up many times. This chain links TRBV12-3 or TRBV12-4 with TRBJ1-6; D possibly corresponds to TRBD1 (5 bases). Trimming removed 2 bases at V and 5 bases at J, with 10 bases between. The CDR3 totals 15 residues. Written as DNA, the CDR3 is TGTGCCAGCAGTTTAAGACAGTTAAATAATTCACCCCTCCACTTT. It codes for CASSLRQLNNSPLHF.

This clonotype was found a few times. The CDR3 DNA reads as TGTGCCAGCTCACCCGACAGAAACACCGGGGAGCTGTTTTTT. It encodes CASSPDRNTGELFF. The chain employs TRBV18 and TRBJ2-2; a weak D match, TRBD1 (5 bases). V shed 3 bases and J shed 2 bases, with 7 bases lying between them. The CDR3 covers 14 residues. Germline V gene lookup returns CDR1 KGHSH and CDR2 LQKENI. Based on the CDR3 plus reference TRBV18 and TRBJ2-2, the full variable domain is NAGVMQNPRHLVRRRGQEARLRCSPMKGHSHVYWYRQLPEEGLKFMVYLQKENIIDESGMPKERFSAEFPKEGPSILRIQQVVRGDSAAYFCASSPDRNTGELFFGEGSRLTVL.

The chain combines TRBV27 with TRBJ2-1; possibly TRBD1 for D (6 bases). Germline-derived CDR1 and CDR2 are MNHEY and SMNVEV (reference sequence). V was trimmed by 4 bases and J by 16 bases, leaving 17 bases between them. This CDR3 is built from 12 residues. The CDR3 coding sequence is TGTGCCAGCAGTTCCACGGACAGAATAGACTTCTTC. Protein sequence: CASSSTDRIDFF.

This clonotype was recorded at least ten times. V usage is TRBV4-2 and J usage is TRBJ2-7; D remains ambiguous. The CDR3 spans 15 residues. The V gene's germline CDR1 is LGHNA and CDR2 YNFKEQ. Between the trimmed V and J ends, which lost 0 bases and 3 bases, there was a span of 12 bases. The CDR3 loop reads CASSQERNYDYEQYF. The DNA of the CDR3 is TGTGCCAGCAGCCAAGAAAGGAACTATGACTACGAGCAGTACTTC.

This clonotype was seen many times. V usage is TRBV20-1 and J usage is TRBJ2-1, with D perhaps matching TRBD2 (5 bases). Germline V gene lookup returns CDR1 DFQATT and CDR2 SNEGSKA (reference sequence). Trimming cost V 6 bases and J 2 bases, with 11 bases left between them. This CDR3 is 13 amino acids long. CDR3 bases: TGCAGTGCAAGGACTGAAACCTACAATGAGCAGTTCTTC. Its protein is CSARTETYNEQFF.

This chain joins TRBV5-1 and TRBJ2-1, with D maybe TRBD1 (5 bases). This CDR3 contains 13 residues. Germline V gene data show CDR1 as SGHRS and CDR2 as YFSETQ. The V end lost 2 bases, the J end lost 6 bases, and 9 bases lay between the germline ends. The CDR3 loop is CASSFTRVNEQFF. The CDR3 region has the DNA TGCGCCAGCAGCTTTACCAGGGTCAATGAGCAGTTCTTC.

This clonotype appeared many times. This chain uses TRBV3-1 with TRBJ2-7; no clear D gene. V lost 4 bases and J 2 bases, leaving 6 bases between the germline ends. Germline loops: CDR1 LGHDT, CDR2 YNNKEL (reference sequence). The CDR3 sequence is 12 residues long. The CDR3 nucleotides read TGTGCCAGCAGCCGAACTCCCTACGAGCAGTACTTC. It translates to CASSRTPYEQYF.

This clonotype was recorded many times. The gene calls are TRBV18 and TRBJ1-6; weak D call: TRBD1 (6 bases). From germline, CDR1 is KGHSH and CDR2 LQKENI. The CDR3 loop spans 14 amino acids. V lost 2 bases, J lost 8 bases, and 10 bases lay in between. The CDR3 loop reads CASSPIPGDSPLHF. The CDR3, as DNA: TGTGCCAGCTCACCAATCCCAGGGGATTCACCCCTCCACTTT.

This clonotype was seen many times. The chain uses TRBV10-2 and TRBJ2-7; 10 positions match TRBD1. The CDR3 consists of 15 residues. Looked up from germline, CDR1 is WSHSY and CDR2 is SAAADI. V lost 10 bases, J lost 4 bases, and 13 bases stayed unmatched. The CDR3 DNA reads TGCGCCACCGCCGGGACAGGGGAAAAAGGATACGAGCAGTACTTC. It yields the protein CATAGTGEKGYEQYF.

This clonotype was picked up a small number of times. As DNA, the CDR3 is TGTGCCAGCAGCTTGATTACGGGGACGAAAGATACGCAGTATTTT. This gives the protein CASSLITGTKDTQYF. The chain uses TRBV5-6 and TRBJ2-3; perhaps D is TRBD1 or TRBD2 (5 bases each). The V end lost 1 base, the J end lost 5 bases, and 14 bases lay between the germline ends. The CDR3 runs 15 residues. In germline, CDR1 is SGHDT, CDR2 YYEEEE.